The present T cell receptor beta chain was sequenced within a study of T cells expressing NK-cell markers. Overall study results and limits: Of the CD8+ T cell pool in roughly six donors, roughly 1.0-7.5% was accounted for by dominant NKG2C+ clonotypes. Dominance of the CD3+CD56-NKG2C+ fraction by these clonotypes also held in several donors.

The CDR3 extends over 18 amino acids. CDR1 and CDR2 (germline): SGHTA, FQGTGA. In the case of this clonotype: Antigen: not known.

TCRdb re-called the 5' RACE reads; every CDR3 protein appears as one record, without DNA. The listing records 350,000 to 400,000 distinct CDR3 sequences. The receptor was isolated from a woman aged 45-65 years in good health. The chain joins TRBV7-3 to TRBJ2-1; the TRBD1 assignment by TCRdb is unverifiable without DNA. The sequenced sample consisted of blood T cells: a sorted CD56 or NKG2C T cell subset, CD4+ or CD8+ T cells, or bulk PBMC T cells (not recorded which). The chain's CDR3 is CASSSHLGTGKAYNEQFF.